Listed below are T cell receptor beta chains from one sample, sequenced in a study of T cell responses to AZD1222 COVID-19 vaccine. Measured with immunoSEQ multiplex PCR; TCRdb has only the in-frame clones, and not every one. Of 100,000 to 150,000 clones in the sample, around 89% were seen once. The material was peripheral blood, obtained on day 0 of AZD1222 vaccination. These receptors all come from an adult in good health. Both conserved end residues are part of each CDR3. D genes are given only for firm matches. Part of the rows lack a size; the others show once, few, many or a class for expanded clones.

J,D,size,V,DNA,CDR3
TRBJ1-3,-,-,TRBV28,TGTGCCAGCACCTCCCGGGGCTCTGGAAACACCATATATTTT,CASTSRGSGNTIYF
TRBJ2-1,-,few,TRBV11-2,TGTGCCAGCAGATTCTCTAGCGATGAGCAGTTCTTC,CASRFSSDEQFF
TRBJ1-5,TRBD1,-,TRBV7-8,TGTGCCAGCAGCTTAGAGGGCAGGGGGAATCAGCCCCAGCATTTT,CASSLEGRGNQPQHF
TRBJ2-1,TRBD2,-,TRBV9,TGTGCCAGCAGCGCGACTAGCGCTTTTCTCGGGAGCTCCTACAATGAGCAGTTCTTC,CASSATSAFLGSSYNEQFF
TRBJ2-7,-,-,TRBV18,TGTGCCAGCTCCCCGGACGGGGCCTACGAGCAGTACTTC,CASSPDGAYEQYF
TRBJ2-1,TRBD1,-,TRBV5-1,TGCGCCAGCAGCTTGGGGGGACAGGGCCATGAGCAGTTCTTC,CASSLGGQGHEQFF
TRBJ1-3,-,-,TRBV6-1,TGTGCCAGCAGTGAAGCTCTGCATCTAGGAAACACCATATATTTT,CASSEALHLGNTIYF
TRBJ2-7,TRBD2,-,TRBV4-2,TGTGCCAGCAGCGCAAGCGGGGGGGAGGACGAGCAGTACTTC,CASSASGGEDEQYF
TRBJ2-3,-,once,TRBV7-3,TGTGCCAGCAGCTTCTATAGCGGTTCTAGCACAGATACGCAGTATTTT,CASSFYSGSSTDTQYF
TRBJ1-2,-,-,TRBV3-1/TRBV3-2,TGTGCCAGCAGCCAAGATGTCCGGCTGGGCTACACCTTC,CASSQDVRLGYTF
TRBJ2-3,TRBD2,-,TRBV28,TGTGCCAGCATTTCGGGGACTAGCGGGAGCCCGAATTTT,CASISGTSGSPNF
TRBJ2-5,TRBD2,-,TRBV6-1,TGTGCCAGCAGTGAGGGACTAGCGGGGGGGCAAGAGACCCAGTACTTC,CASSEGLAGGQETQYF
TRBJ2-1,-,-,TRBV9,TGTGCCAGCAGCGTAGTGGGGGGTAGGGAGCAGTTCTTC,CASSVVGGREQFF
TRBJ2-2,TRBD2,-,TRBV30,TGTGCCTGGAGTTTACTAGCGGGGACCGGGGAGCTGTTTTTT,CAWSLLAGTGELFF
TRBJ2-7,TRBD1,-,TRBV9,TGTGCCAGCAGCGTAGCTCACGACAGGGCCTACGAGCAGTACTTC,CASSVAHDRAYEQYF
TRBJ1-2,-,-,TRBV2,TGTGCCAGCAGTAAGGGGGAGCTCCCAAACTATGGCTACACCTTC,CASSKGELPNYGYTF
TRBJ1-1,-,-,TRBV5-1,TGCGCCAGCAGCTTGGGAGCCGCAGCAATGAACACTGAAGCTTTCTTT,CASSLGAAAMNTEAFF
TRBJ1-4,-,-,TRBV27,TGTGCCAGCAGACGACAGTCCTTTAATGAAAAACTGTTTTTT,CASRRQSFNEKLFF
TRBJ1-1,-,-,TRBV27,TGTGCCAGCAACCCCGACGGGGGGCAGAACACTGAAGCTTTCTTT,CASNPDGGQNTEAFF
TRBJ2-3,-,-,TRBV7-3,TGTGCCAGCAGCCCCGCGGGGACAGATACGCAGTATTTT,CASSPAGTDTQYF
TRBJ2-7,-,-,TRBV3-1/TRBV3-2,TGTGCCAGCAGCCAAGAGGGCGGCGGGCTTTCTTCCTACGAGCAGTACTTC,CASSQEGGGLSSYEQYF
TRBJ2-5,-,-,TRBV4-1,TGCGCCAGCAGCCAACCCTCGGGGTTTTCTTCAGAGACCCAGTACTTC,CASSQPSGFSSETQYF
TRBJ1-2,-,-,TRBV28,TGTGCCAGCAGCGCCCAGTCGGCAGGAAACTATGGCTACACCTTC,CASSAQSAGNYGYTF
TRBJ2-1,-,-,TRBV24-1,TGTGCCACCAGTGATTTGGGCGGTGGGCATGAGCAGTTCTTC,CATSDLGGGHEQFF
TRBJ1-4,-,-,TRBV5-1,TGCGCCAGCAGCCCCCGAGGGGCCGAGGCCCGTGCAACTAATGAAAAACTGTTTTTT,CASSPRGAEARATNEKLFF
TRBJ1-4,TRBD1,-,TRBV9,TGTGCCAGCAGCGTAACAGGGGGCGGAACTTCTAATGAAAAACTGTTTTTT,CASSVTGGGTSNEKLFF
TRBJ1-2,-,-,TRBV5-1,TGCGCCAGCAGCTTGTCACCGGGAGGCTCCCTAGGAGGCTACACCTTC,CASSLSPGGSLGGYTF
TRBJ2-7,-,once,TRBV24-1,TGTGCCACCAGTGACCGAAGCTCCTACGAGCAGTACTTC,CATSDRSSYEQYF
TRBJ1-1,-,-,TRBV28,TGTGCCAGCACCCCCCCGGGGGCAGGGGACACTGAAGCTTTCTTT,CASTPPGAGDTEAFF
TRBJ2-1,-,-,TRBV7-8,TGTGCCAGCAGCTTAGAGGCGTCTTTCAATGAGCAGTTCTTC,CASSLEASFNEQFF
TRBJ2-7,-,once,TRBV4-1,TGCGCCAGCAGCCAAGTAGGCAGCTCCTACGAGCAGTACTTC,CASSQVGSSYEQYF
TRBJ2-2,-,-,TRBV11-2,TGTGCCAGCATCCCCTTGAGGGCCGGGGAGCTGTTTTTT,CASIPLRAGELFF
TRBJ1-5,-,-,TRBV6-2/TRBV6-3,TGTGCCAGCAGTTACCAGGCCAATCAGCCCCAGCATTTT,CASSYQANQPQHF
TRBJ2-2,TRBD2,-,TRBV9,TGTGCCAGCAGCCCTCTCTGGACTAGCGGGAGGATCGGGGAGCTGTTTTTT,CASSPLWTSGRIGELFF
TRBJ1-1,-,-,TRBV12-3/TRBV12-4,TGTGCCAGCAGTTTCCAGGGCTCGACTGAAGCTTTCTTT,CASSFQGSTEAFF
TRBJ2-1,-,-,TRBV7-9,TGTGCCAGCAGCCGCTCCCGCGGGGGCCCCTTCAATGAGCAGTTCTTC,CASSRSRGGPFNEQFF
TRBJ2-1,-,-,TRBV5-1,TGCGCCAGCAGCTTACGGATGCGTTCGCTTGAGCAGTTCTTC,CASSLRMRSLEQFF
TRBJ2-6,-,-,TRBV11-2,TGTGCCAGCAGCCCCCTAGCTCTCAACGCCAACGTCCTGACTTTC,CASSPLALNANVLTF
TRBJ1-5,TRBD1,-,TRBV27,TGTGCCAGCCATTCCCCCGAGGAAGGGACAGAGAATCAGCCCCAGCATTTT,CASHSPEEGTENQPQHF
TRBJ2-5,-,once,TRBV9,TGTGCCAGCAGCGTAGATGGCGGGGCCCACCAAGAGACCCAGTACTTC,CASSVDGGAHQETQYF
TRBJ2-3,TRBD2,few,TRBV19,TGTGCCAGTAGGCCGGGACTAGCGGGTCAGTCTAGCACAGATACGCAGTATTTT,CASRPGLAGQSSTDTQYF
TRBJ1-3,-,-,TRBV19,TGTGCCAGTAGTATGGGGGACTGGGGCTCTGGAAACACCATATATTTT,CASSMGDWGSGNTIYF
TRBJ1-1,-,-,TRBV27,TGTGCCAGCAGTTTAATCGGCCAGGACCCTATCATGAACACTGAAGCTTTCTTT,CASSLIGQDPIMNTEAFF
TRBJ2-4,-,-,TRBV21-1,TGTGCCAGCAGCACCAGAGCCCTACAGGGCCCCAAAAACATTCAGTACTTC,CASSTRALQGPKNIQYF
TRBJ1-2,-,-,TRBV10-3,TGTGCCATCAGTGAGTCGCCGGGACCCATTCATGGCTACACCTTC,CAISESPGPIHGYTF
TRBJ2-2,TRBD1,-,TRBV24-1,TGTGCCACCAGTGAGGTTAGGGGGCTTACCGGGGAGCTGTTTTTT,CATSEVRGLTGELFF
TRBJ1-5,-,-,TRBV6-5,TGTGCCAGCAAGGATACAAGCCCCGGGAATCAGCCCCAGCATTTT,CASKDTSPGNQPQHF
TRBJ1-5,TRBD1,-,TRBV7-9,TGTGCCAGCAGTCGGGACAGGGCCGAGCCCCAGCATTTT,CASSRDRAEPQHF
TRBJ1-5,-,-,TRBV28,TGTGCCAGCATGGGCCCTACTGCGGGACAGCCCCAGCATTTT,CASMGPTAGQPQHF